This TCR beta chain is drawn from a study of T cells in localized non-small cell lung cancer. Study results and limitations: Sequence data derive from only one tumor region, so heterogeneity remains possible.

Generated by immunoSEQ multiplex PCR, the TCRdb table keeps only in-frame clones and is missing some. The sample contains 75,000 to 95,000 clones, roughly 89% of which appear only once. The V and J ends lost 4 bases and 2 bases, in that order; junction bases with no gene match: 3. The V gene's germline CDR1 is SGHTA and CDR2 FQGNSA. This CDR3 spans 14 amino acids. With respect to this clone: Antigen specificity is unknown.

The sample here was peripheral blood, taken before any cancer treatment. This receptor was obtained from a man aged 40 to 69 with stage I squamous cell lung carcinoma. The rearrangement uses TRBV7-2 and TRBJ2-7, with TRBD1 matching over 9 bases. The CDR3 DNA is TGTGCCAGCAGCTATGGACAGGGGACCTACGAGCAGTACTTC. Amino acids: CASSYGQGTYEQYF.